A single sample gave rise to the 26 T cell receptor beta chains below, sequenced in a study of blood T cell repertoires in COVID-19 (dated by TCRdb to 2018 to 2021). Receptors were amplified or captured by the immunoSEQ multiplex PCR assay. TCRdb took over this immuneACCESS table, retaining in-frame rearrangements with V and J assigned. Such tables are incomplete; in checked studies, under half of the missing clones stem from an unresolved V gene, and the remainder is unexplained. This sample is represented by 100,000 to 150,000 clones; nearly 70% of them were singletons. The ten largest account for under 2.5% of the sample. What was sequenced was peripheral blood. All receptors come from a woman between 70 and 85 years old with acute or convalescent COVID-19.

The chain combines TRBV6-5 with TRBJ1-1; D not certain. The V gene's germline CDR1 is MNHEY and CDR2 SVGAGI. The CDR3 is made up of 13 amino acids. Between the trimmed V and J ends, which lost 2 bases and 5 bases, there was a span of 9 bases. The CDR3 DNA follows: TGTGCCAGCAGTTACCCCGGCGGGACTGAAGCTTTCTTT. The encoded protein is CASSYPGGTEAFF.

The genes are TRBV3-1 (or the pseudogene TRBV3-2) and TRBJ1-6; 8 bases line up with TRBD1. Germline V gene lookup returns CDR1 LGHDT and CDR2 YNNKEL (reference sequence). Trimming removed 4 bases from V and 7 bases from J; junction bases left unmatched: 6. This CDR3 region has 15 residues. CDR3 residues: CASSPRTGSNSPLHF. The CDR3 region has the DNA TGTGCCAGCAGCCCCCGGACAGGGAGCAATTCACCCCTCCACTTT.

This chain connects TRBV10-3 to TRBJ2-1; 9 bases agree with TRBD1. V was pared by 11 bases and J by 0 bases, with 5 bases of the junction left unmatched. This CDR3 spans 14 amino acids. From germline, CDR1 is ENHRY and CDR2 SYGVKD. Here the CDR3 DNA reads TGTGCCTCCTGGACAGGGGACTCCTACAATGAGCAGTTCTTC. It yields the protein CASWTGDSYNEQFF.

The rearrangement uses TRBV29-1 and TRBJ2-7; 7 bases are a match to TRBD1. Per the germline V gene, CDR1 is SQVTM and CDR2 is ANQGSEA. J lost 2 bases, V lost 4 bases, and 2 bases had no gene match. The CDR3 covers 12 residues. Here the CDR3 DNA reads TGCAGCGTTGGGGACAGAGCCTACGAGCAGTACTTC. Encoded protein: CSVGDRAYEQYF.

The CDR3 DNA reads as TGTGCCAGCAGTCCCGAACTCGAGCAGTACTTC. Translated: CASSPELEQYF. V is TRBV12-3 or TRBV12-4 and J is TRBJ2-7, with no clear D. The CDR3 spans 11 residues. The V gene lost 5 bases and the J gene lost 6 bases, with 8 bases spanning the gap.

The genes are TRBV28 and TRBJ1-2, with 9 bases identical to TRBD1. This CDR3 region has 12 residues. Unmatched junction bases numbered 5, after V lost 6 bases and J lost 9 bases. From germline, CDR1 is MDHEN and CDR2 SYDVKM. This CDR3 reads CASRRQGDSYTF. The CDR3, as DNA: TGTGCCAGCAGACGACAGGGGGACAGCTACACCTTC.

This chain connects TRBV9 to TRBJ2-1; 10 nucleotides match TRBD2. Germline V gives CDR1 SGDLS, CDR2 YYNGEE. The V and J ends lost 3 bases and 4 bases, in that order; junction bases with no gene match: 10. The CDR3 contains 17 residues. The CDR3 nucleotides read TGTGCCAGCAGCGCGTCGATTGGGACTAGCGAGTACAATGAGCAGTTCTTC. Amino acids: CASSASIGTSEYNEQFF.

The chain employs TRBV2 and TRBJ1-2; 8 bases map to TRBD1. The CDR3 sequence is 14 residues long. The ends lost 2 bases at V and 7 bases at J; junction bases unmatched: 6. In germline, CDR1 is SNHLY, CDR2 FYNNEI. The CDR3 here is CASSERDRGSGYTF. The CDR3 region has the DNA TGTGCCAGCAGTGAACGAGACAGGGGCTCTGGCTACACCTTC.

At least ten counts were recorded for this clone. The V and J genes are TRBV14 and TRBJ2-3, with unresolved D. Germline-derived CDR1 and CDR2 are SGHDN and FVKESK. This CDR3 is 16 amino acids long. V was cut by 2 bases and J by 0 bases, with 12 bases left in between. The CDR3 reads CASSQSAARSTDTQYF. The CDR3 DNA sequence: TGTGCCAGCAGCCAATCGGCGGCCCGTAGCACAGATACGCAGTATTTT.

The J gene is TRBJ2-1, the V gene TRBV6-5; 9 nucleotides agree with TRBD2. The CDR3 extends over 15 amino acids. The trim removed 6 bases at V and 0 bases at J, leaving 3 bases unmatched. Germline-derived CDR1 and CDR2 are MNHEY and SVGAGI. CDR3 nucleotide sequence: TGTGCCAGCAGGGTGACTAGCGGCTCCTACAATGAGCAGTTCTTC. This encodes CASRVTSGSYNEQFF.

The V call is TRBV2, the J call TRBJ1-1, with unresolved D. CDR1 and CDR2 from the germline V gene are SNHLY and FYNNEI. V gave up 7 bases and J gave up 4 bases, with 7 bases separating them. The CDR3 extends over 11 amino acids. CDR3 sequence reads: CASTLSTEAFF. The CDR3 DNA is TGTGCCAGCACGTTGAGCACTGAAGCTTTCTTT.

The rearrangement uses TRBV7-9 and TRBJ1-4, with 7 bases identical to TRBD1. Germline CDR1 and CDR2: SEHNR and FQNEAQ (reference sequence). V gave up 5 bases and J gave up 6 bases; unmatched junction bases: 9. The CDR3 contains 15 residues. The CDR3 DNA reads TGTGCCAGCAGCAGATCAAGGGGGCAGGATGAAAAACTGTTTTTT. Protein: CASSRSRGQDEKLFF.

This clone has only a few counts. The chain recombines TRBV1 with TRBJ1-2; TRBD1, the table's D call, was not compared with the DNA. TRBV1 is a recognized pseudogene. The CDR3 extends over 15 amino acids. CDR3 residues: CTSTRINLGGCGYTF. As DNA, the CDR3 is TGCACCAGCACTCGTATCAATTTAGGGGGTTGTGGCTACACCTTC.

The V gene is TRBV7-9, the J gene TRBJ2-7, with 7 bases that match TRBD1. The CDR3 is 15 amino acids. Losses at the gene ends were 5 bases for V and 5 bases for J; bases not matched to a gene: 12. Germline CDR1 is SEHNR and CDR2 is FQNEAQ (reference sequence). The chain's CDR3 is CASSEGSRGKNEQYF. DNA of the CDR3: TGTGCCAGCAGCGAGGGCAGCAGGGGGAAAAACGAGCAGTACTTC.

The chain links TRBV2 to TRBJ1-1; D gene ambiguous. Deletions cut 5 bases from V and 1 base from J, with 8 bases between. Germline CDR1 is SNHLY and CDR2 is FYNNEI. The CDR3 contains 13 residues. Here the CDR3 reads CASSKRGNTEAFF. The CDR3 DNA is TGTGCCAGCAGTAAACGGGGGAACACTGAAGCTTTCTTT.

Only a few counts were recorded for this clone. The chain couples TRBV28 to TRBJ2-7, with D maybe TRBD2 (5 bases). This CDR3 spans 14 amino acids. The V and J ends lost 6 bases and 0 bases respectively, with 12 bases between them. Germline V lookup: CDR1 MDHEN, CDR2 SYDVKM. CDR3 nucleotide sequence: TGTGCCAGCAGCCAGACGGACTCCTCCTACGAGCAGTACTTC. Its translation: CASSQTDSSYEQYF.

The CDR3 DNA reads TGTGCCAGCAGCACAAATTATGGCTACACCTTC. It specifies CASSTNYGYTF. This chain joins TRBV12-3 or TRBV12-4 and TRBJ1-2; D is ambiguous. CDR3 length: 11 residues. V lost 6 bases, J lost 5 bases, and 7 bases lay in between.

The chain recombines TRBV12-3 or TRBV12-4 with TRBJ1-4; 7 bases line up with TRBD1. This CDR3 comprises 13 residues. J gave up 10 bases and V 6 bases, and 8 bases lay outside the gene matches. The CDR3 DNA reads TGTGCCAGCAGCCCAGACAGGGCGGGAAAACTGTTTTTT. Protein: CASSPDRAGKLFF.

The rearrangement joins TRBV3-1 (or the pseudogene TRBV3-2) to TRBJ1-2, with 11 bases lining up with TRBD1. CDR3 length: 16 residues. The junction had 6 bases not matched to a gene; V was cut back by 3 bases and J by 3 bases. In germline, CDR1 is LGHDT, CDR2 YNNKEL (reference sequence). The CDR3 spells CASSHEGTGGDYGYTF. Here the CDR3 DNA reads TGTGCCAGCAGCCACGAGGGGACAGGGGGGGACTATGGCTACACCTTC.

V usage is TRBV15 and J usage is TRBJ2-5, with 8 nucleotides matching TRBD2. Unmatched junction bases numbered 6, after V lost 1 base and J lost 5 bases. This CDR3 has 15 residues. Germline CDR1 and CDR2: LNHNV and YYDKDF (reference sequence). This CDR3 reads CATSRGTSRGETQYF. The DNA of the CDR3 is TGTGCCACCAGCAGAGGGACTAGCCGAGGGGAGACCCAGTACTTC.

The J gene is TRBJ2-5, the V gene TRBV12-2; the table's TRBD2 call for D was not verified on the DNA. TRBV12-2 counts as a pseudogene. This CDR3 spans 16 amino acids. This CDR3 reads CASRPAGTSEEETQYF. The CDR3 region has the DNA TGTGCAAGTCGCCCCGCCGGGACTAGCGAAGAAGAGACCCAGTACTTC.

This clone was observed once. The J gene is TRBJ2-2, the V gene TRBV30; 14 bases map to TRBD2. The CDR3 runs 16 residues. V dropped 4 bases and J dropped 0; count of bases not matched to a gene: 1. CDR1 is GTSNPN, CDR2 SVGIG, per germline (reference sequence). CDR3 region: CAWTGLAGANTGELFF. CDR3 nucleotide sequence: TGTGCCTGGACGGGACTAGCGGGAGCGAACACCGGGGAGCTGTTTTTT.

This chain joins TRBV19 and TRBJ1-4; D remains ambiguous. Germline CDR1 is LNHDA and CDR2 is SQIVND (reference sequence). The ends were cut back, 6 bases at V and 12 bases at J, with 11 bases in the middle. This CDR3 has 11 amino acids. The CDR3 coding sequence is TGTGCCAGTAGGGCCGGGTGGCAACTGTTTTTT. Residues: CASRAGWQLFF.

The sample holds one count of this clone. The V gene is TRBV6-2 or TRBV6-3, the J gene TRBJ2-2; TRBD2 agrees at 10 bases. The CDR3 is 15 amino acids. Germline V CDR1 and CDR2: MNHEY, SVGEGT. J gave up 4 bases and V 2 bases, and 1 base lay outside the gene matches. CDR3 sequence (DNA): TGTGCCAGCAGTTACAGCGGGGGGGCCACCGGGGAGCTGTTTTTT. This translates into CASSYSGGATGELFF.

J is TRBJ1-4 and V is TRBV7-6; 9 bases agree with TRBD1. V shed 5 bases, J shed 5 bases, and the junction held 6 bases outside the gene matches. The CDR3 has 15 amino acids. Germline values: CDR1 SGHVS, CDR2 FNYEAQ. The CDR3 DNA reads TGTGCCAGCAGCGGAGGGGGGACAGGGAATGAAAAACTGTTTTTT. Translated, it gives CASSGGGTGNEKLFF.

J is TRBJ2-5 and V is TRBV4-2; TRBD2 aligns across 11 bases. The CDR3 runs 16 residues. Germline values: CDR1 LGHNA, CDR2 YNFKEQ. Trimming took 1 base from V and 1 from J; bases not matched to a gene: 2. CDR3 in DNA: TGTGCCAGCAGCCAAGGACTAGCGGGGCTCCAAGAGACCCAGTACTTC. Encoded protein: CASSQGLAGLQETQYF.